The entry below describes one T cell receptor beta chain. This record comes from a study of T cells after yellow fever vaccination. The CDR3 contains 11 residues. The V gene lost 6 bases and the J gene lost 5 bases, with 11 bases spanning the gap. The germline gives CDR1 SQVTM, CDR2 ANQGSEA. TCRdb re-called the 5' RACE reads with MiXCR, one entry per CDR3 protein. The profile shows 350,000 to 450,000 distinct CDR3 sequences, under 7.5% of them singletons. Sequencing was performed on PBMCs, taken 5 days after the yellow fever booster vaccination. This sequence originates from a man aged 25-45 years who received the YFV17D yellow fever vaccine. The V gene is TRBV29-1, the J gene TRBJ2-7, with D tentatively TRBD1 or TRBD2 (5 bases each). The CDR3 DNA reads as TGCAGCGTCCTGGGGGTCCACGAGCAGTACTTC. This codes for CSVLGVHEQYF.